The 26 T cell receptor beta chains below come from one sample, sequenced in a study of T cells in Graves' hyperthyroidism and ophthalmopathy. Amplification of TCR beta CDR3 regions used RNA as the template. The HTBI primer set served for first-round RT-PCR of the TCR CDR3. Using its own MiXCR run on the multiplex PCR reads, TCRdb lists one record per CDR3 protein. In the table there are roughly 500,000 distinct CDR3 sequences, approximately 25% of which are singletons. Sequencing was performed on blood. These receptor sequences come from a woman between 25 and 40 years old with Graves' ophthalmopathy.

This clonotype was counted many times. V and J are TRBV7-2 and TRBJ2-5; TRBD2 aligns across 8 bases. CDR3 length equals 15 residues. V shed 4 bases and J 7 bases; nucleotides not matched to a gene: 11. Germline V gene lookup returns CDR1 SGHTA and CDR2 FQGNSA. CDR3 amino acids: CASSSPLVAGGTQYF. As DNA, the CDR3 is TGTGCCAGCAGCTCCCCTCTAGTGGCGGGGGGGACCCAGTACTTC. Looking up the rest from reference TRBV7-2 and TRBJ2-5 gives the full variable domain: GAGVSQSPSNKVTEKGKDVELRCDPISGHTALYWYRQSLGQGLEFLIYFQGNSAPDKSGLPSDRFSAERTGGSVSTLTIQRTQQEDSAVYLCASSSPLVAGGTQYFGPGTRLLVL.

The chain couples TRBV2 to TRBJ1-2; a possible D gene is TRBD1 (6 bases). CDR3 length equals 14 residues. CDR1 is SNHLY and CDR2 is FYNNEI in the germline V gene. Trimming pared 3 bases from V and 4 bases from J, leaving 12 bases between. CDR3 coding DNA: TGTGCCAGCAGTGAGTTCAGGGGAATCTATGGCTACACCTTC. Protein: CASSEFRGIYGYTF. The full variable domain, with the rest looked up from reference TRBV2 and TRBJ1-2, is EPEVTQTPSHQVTQMGQEVILRCVPISNHLYFYWYRQILGQKVEFLVSFYNNEISEKSEIFDDQFSVERPDGSNFTLKIRSTKLEDSAMYFCASSEFRGIYGYTFGSGTRLTVV.

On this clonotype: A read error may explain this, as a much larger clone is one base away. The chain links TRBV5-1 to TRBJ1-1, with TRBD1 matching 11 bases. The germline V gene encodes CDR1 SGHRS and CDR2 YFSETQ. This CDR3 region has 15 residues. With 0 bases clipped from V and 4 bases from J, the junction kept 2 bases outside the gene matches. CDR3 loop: CASSLGGTGGTEAFF. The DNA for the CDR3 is TGCGCCAGCAGCTTGGGCGGGACAGGGGGCACTGAAGCTTTCTTT. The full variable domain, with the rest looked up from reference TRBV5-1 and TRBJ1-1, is KAGVTQTPRYLIKTRGQQVTLSCSPISGHRSVSWYQQTPGQGLQFLFEYFSETQRNKGNFPGRFSGRQFSNSRSEMNVSTLELGDSALYLCASSLGGTGGTEAFFGQGTRLTVV.

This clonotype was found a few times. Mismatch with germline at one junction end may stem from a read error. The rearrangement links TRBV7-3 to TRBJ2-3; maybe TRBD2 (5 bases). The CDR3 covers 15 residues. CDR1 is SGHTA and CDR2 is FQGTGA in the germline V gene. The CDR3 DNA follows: TGTGCCAGCAGCTTAGCCCCCGGGATAGTATCTACGCATTATTTT. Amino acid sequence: CASSLAPGIVSTHYF.

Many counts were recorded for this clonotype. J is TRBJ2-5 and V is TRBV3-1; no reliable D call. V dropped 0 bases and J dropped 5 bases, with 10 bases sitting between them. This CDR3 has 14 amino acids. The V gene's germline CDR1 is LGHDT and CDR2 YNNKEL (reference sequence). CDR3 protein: CASSQELGTETQYF. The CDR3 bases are TGTGCCAGCAGCCAAGAATTAGGAACGGAGACCCAGTACTTC.

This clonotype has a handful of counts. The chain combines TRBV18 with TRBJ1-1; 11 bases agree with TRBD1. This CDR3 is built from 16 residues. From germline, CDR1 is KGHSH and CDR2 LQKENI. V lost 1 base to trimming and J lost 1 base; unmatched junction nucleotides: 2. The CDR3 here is CASSPLGTGGNTEAFF. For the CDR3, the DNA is TGTGCCAGCTCACCACTTGGGACAGGGGGGAACACTGAAGCTTTCTTT.

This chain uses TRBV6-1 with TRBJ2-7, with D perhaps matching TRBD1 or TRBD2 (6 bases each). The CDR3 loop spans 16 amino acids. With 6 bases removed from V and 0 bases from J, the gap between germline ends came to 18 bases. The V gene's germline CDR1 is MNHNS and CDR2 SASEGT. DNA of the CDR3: TGTGCCAGCAGCACACCATCGGGGGCCTACTCCTACGAGCAGTACGTC. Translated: CASSTPSGAYSYEQYV.

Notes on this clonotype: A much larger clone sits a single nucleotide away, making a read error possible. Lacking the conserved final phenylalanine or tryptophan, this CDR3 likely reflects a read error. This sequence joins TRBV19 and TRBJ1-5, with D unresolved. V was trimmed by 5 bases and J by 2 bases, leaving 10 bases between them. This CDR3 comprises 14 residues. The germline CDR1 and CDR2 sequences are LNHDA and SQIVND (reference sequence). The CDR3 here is CASSSSLGNQPQHY. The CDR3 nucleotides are TGTGCCAGTAGTTCCTCCTTGGGCAATCAGCCCCAGCATTAT.

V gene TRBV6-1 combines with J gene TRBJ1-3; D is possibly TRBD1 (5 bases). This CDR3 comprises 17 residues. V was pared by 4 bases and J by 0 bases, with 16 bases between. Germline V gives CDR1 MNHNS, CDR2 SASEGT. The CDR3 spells CASSGGVGASSGNTIYF. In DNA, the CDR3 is TGTGCCAGCAGTGGGGGGGTAGGGGCCTCCTCTGGAAACACCATATATTTT.

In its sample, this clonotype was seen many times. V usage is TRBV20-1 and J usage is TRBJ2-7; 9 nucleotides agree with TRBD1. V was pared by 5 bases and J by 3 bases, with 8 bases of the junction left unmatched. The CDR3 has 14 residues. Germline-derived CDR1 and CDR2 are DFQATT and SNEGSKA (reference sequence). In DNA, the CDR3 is TGCAGTGCTTTCCCGGGACAGGGCGACTACGAGCAGTACTTC. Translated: CSAFPGQGDYEQYF.

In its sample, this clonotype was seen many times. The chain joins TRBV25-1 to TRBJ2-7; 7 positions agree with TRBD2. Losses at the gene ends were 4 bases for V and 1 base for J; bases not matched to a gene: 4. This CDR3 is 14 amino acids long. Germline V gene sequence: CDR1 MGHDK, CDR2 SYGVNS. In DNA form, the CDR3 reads TGTGCCAGCAGTGTAACGCGGGAGTCCTACGAGCAGTACTTC. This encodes CASSVTRESYEQYF.

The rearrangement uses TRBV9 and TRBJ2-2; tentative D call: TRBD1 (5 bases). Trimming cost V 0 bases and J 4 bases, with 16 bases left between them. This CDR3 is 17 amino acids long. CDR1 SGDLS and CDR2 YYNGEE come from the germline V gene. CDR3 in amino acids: CASSVARRGPPTGELFF. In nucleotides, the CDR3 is TGTGCCAGCAGCGTAGCCCGAAGGGGCCCCCCCACCGGGGAGCTGTTTTTT.

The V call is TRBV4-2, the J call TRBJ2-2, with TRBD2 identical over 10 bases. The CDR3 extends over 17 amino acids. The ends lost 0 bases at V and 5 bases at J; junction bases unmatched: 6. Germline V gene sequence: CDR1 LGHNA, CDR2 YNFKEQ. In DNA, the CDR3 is TGTGCCAGCAGCCAAGATTGGCTAGCGGGAGTGACCGGGGAGCTGTTTTTT. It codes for CASSQDWLAGVTGELFF.

The CDR3 sequence is CASSAVYSNQPQHF. The CDR3 nucleotides are TGTGCCAGCAGTGCAGTGTATAGCAATCAGCCCCAGCATTTT. V gene TRBV2 combines with J gene TRBJ1-5; the D is unclear. V shed 4 bases and J shed 0 bases, with 7 bases lying between them. The CDR3 length is 14 residues. Germline CDR1 is SNHLY and CDR2 is FYNNEI.

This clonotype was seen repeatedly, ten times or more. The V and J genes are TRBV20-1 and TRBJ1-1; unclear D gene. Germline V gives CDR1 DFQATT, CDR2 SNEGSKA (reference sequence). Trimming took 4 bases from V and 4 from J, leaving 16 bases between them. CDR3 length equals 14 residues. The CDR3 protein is CSAIMVGQGTEAFF. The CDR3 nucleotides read TGCAGTGCTATAATGGTGGGCCAAGGCACTGAAGCTTTCTTT.

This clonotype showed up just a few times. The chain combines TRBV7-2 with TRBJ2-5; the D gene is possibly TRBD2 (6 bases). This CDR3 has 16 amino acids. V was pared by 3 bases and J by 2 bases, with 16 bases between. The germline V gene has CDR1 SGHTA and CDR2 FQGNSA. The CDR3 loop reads CASSFFGEALQETQYF. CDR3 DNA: TGTGCCAGCAGCTTCTTCGGGGAGGCATTACAAGAGACCCAGTACTTC. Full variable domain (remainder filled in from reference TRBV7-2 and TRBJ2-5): GAGVSQSPSNKVTEKGKDVELRCDPISGHTALYWYRQSLGQGLEFLIYFQGNSAPDKSGLPSDRFSAERTGGSVSTLTIQRTQQEDSAVYLCASSFFGEALQETQYFGPGTRLLVL.

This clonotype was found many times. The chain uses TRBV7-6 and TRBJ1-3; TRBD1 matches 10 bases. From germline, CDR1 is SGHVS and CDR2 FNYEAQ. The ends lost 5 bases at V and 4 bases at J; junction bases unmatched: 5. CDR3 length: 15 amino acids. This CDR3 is CASSMGQGHGNTIYF. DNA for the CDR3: TGTGCCAGCAGCATGGGACAGGGGCACGGAAACACCATATATTTT.

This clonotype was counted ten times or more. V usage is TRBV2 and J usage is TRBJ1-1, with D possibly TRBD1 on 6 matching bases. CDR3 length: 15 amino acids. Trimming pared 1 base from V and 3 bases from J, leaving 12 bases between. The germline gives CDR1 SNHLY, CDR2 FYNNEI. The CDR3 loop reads CASSEEGGTDTEAFF. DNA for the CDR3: TGTGCCAGCAGTGAAGAAGGGGGGACGGACACTGAAGCTTTCTTT.

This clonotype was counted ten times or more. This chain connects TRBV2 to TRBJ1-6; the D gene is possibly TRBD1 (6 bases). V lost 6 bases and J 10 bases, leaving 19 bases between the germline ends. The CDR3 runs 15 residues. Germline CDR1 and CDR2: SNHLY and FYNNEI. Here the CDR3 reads CASRTIQGSMSPLHF. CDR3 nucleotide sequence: TGTGCCAGCAGGACCATACAGGGATCGATGTCACCCCTCCACTTT.

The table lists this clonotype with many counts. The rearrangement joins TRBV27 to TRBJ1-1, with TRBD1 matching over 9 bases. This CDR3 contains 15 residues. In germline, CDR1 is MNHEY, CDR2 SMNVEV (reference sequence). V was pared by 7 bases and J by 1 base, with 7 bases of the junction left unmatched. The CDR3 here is CASNPLTGGNTEAFF. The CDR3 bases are TGTGCCAGCAATCCCCTGACAGGGGGGAACACTGAAGCTTTCTTT.

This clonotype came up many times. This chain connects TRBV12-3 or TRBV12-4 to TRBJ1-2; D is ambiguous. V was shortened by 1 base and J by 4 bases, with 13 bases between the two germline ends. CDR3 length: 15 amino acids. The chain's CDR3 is CASSLGRASSYGYTF. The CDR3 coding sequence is TGTGCCAGCAGTTTAGGGAGGGCCTCGTCCTATGGCTACACCTTC.

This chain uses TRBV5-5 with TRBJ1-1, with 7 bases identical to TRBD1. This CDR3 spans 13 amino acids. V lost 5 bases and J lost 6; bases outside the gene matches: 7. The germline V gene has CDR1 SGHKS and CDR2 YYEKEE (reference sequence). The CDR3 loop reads CASSHDRAPEAFF. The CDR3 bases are TGTGCCAGCAGTCACGACAGGGCCCCTGAAGCTTTCTTT. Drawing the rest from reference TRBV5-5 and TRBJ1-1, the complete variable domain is DAGVTQSPTHLIKTRGQQVTLRCSPISGHKSVSWYQQVLGQGPQFIFQYYEKEERGRGNFPDRFSARQFPNYSSELNVNALLLGDSALYLCASSHDRAPEAFFGQGTRLTVV.

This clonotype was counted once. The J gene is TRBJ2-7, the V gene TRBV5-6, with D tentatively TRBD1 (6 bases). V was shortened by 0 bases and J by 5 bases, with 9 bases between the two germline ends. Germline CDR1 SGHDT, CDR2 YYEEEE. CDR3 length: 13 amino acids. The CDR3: CASSLDRVNEQYF. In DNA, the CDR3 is TGTGCCAGCAGCTTGGACAGGGTAAACGAGCAGTACTTC.

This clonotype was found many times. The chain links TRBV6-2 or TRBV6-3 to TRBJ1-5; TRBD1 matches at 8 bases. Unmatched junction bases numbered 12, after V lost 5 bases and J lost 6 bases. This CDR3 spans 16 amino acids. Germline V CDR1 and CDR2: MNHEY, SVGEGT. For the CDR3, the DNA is TGTGCCAGCAGTCCTCCATCTGACAGGGGCGGTCAGCCCCAGCATTTT. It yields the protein CASSPPSDRGGQPQHF.

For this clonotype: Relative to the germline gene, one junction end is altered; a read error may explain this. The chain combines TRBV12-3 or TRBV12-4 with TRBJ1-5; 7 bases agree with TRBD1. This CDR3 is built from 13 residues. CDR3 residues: CACSGTANQPQHF. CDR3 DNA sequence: TGTGCCTGCAGTGGGACAGCGAATCAGCCCCAGCATTTT.

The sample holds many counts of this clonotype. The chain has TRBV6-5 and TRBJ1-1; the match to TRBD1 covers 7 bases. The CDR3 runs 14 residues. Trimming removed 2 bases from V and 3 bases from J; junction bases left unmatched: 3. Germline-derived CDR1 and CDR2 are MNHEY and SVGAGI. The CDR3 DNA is TGTGCCAGCAGTTACATGGACAGGCACACTGAAGCTTTCTTT. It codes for CASSYMDRHTEAFF.